The 13 T cell receptor beta chains below were found in one sample sequenced in a study of T cell responses to AZD1222 COVID-19 vaccine (dated by TCRdb to 2020 to 2022). Libraries came from the immunoSEQ multiplex PCR assay. TCRdb provides this immuneACCESS table in a form limited to in-frame rearrangements. Some clones are lacking; in checked studies, under half of them reflect an unresolved V gene, and why the rest are absent is not known. This sample comprises approximately 100,000 clones, roughly nine tenths of them detected only once. Roughly 4.7% of the sample comes from the top ten. The label giving this sample's time point can be read as: baseline before first vaccination. This specimen consisted of peripheral blood, obtained on day 0 of AZD1222 vaccination. These receptors originate from an adult in good health.

The J gene is TRBJ1-2, the V gene TRBV7-2; a weak D match, TRBD1 (5 bases). Per germline, CDR1 SGHTA and CDR2 FQGNSA. CDR3 length equals 13 residues. Trimming cost V 4 bases and J 7 bases, with 13 bases left between them. The CDR3: CASSSDGQGGYTF. The DNA for the CDR3 is TGTGCCAGCAGCTCCGACGGTCAGGGTGGCTACACCTTC. The variable domain in full, completed from reference TRBV7-2 and TRBJ1-2, reads GAGVSQSPSNKVTEKGKDVELRCDPISGHTALYWYRQSLGQGLEFLIYFQGNSAPDKSGLPSDRFSAERTGGSVSTLTIQRTQQEDSAVYLCASSSDGQGGYTFGSGTRLTVV.

The rearrangement links TRBV11-2 to TRBJ1-2; D is uncertain. There are 16 residues in the CDR3. Trimming shortened V by 0 bases and J by 4 bases, and 15 bases separated the two germline ends. CDR1 is SGHAT and CDR2 is FQNNGV in the germline V gene. The CDR3 bases are TGTGCCAGCAGCTTAGAGGCCTGGGGAGGTTCCTATGGCTACACCTTC. As protein: CASSLEAWGGSYGYTF.

CDR3 sequence: CASSPRGVGGNQPQHF. In DNA form, the CDR3 reads TGTGCCAGCAGCCCCCGGGGCGTTGGGGGCAATCAGCCCCAGCATTTT. V is TRBV28 and J is TRBJ1-5; tentative D call: TRBD1 (5 bases). The CDR3 totals 16 residues. V was cut by 6 bases and J by 2 bases, with 17 bases left in between. Germline values: CDR1 MDHEN, CDR2 SYDVKM.

The chain has TRBV9 and TRBJ2-3, with 14 bases lining up with TRBD2. V lost 4 bases to trimming and J lost 4 bases; unmatched junction nucleotides: 14. The CDR3 runs 19 residues. The V gene's germline CDR1 is SGDLS and CDR2 YYNGEE. The CDR3 coding sequence is TGTGCCAGCAGCCCGGGACTAGCGGGGGCCCGGATCTTGTCAGATACGCAGTATTTT. Protein product: CASSPGLAGARILSDTQYF.

This clone came up a few times. The V gene is TRBV3-1 (or the pseudogene TRBV3-2), the J gene TRBJ1-5; 10 bases fit TRBD1. Losses at the gene ends were 0 bases for V and 7 bases for J; bases not matched to a gene: 9. There are 17 residues in the CDR3. CDR1 and CDR2 (germline): LGHDT, YNNKEL (reference sequence). Here the CDR3 reads CASSQDLGQGSMQPQHF. CDR3 DNA: TGTGCCAGCAGCCAAGATCTGGGACAGGGGAGTATGCAGCCCCAGCATTTT.

This chain connects TRBV24-1 to TRBJ2-3; 12 nucleotides match TRBD1. Germline CDR1 KGHDR, CDR2 SFDVKD. The CDR3 sequence is 16 residues long. Trimming cost V 6 bases and J 4 bases; bases outside gene matches: 7. The CDR3 sequence: CATSYSGTGGPDTQYF. DNA for the CDR3: TGTGCCACCAGTTATTCCGGGACAGGGGGCCCAGATACGCAGTATTTT.

This chain connects TRBV6-6 to TRBJ2-2, with 10 nucleotides matching TRBD1. The CDR3 loop spans 18 amino acids. CDR1 is MNHNY, CDR2 SVGAGI, per germline (reference sequence). V trimming: 6 bases; J trimming: 6 bases; junction bases outside the gene matches: 16. In DNA form, the CDR3 reads TGTGCCAGCAGCCGACTGACACCGGGACAGGGGTCCTCCGGGGAGCTGTTTTTT. Protein sequence: CASSRLTPGQGSSGELFF.

This sequence joins TRBV9 and TRBJ1-6; D not resolved. The CDR3 contains 16 residues. Trimming took off 4 bases at V and 0 bases at J, with 11 bases between the two ends. Per the germline V gene, CDR1 is SGDLS and CDR2 is YYNGEE. The DNA of the CDR3 is TGTGCCAGCAGCCTTACACGGAGCTCCTATAATTCACCCCTCCACTTT. It codes for CASSLTRSSYNSPLHF.

V and J are TRBV3-1 (or the pseudogene TRBV3-2) and TRBJ2-5; no definite D call. CDR1 and CDR2 (germline): LGHDT, YNNKEL (reference sequence). V was clipped by 1 base and J by 3 bases, with 9 bases between them. The CDR3 contains 14 residues. DNA of the CDR3: TGTGCCAGCAGCCAAGCGGCTGGGAAAGAGACCCAGTACTTC. Protein product: CASSQAAGKETQYF.

J is TRBJ1-4 and V is TRBV5-6, with a weak D call TRBD1 (6 bases). CDR3 length: 17 amino acids. Looked up from germline, CDR1 is SGHDT and CDR2 is YYEEEE. V gave up 2 bases and J gave up 0 bases, with 14 bases separating them. As DNA, the CDR3 is TGTGCCAGCAGCTTTCACAGGGTACTACCAACTAATGAAAAACTGTTTTTT. Its protein product is CASSFHRVLPTNEKLFF.

This clone was counted a few times. This chain joins TRBV6-2 or TRBV6-3 and TRBJ2-2; D gene ambiguous. The CDR3 consists of 15 residues. The V gene's germline CDR1 is MNHEY and CDR2 SVGEGT. Trimming removed 5 bases at V and 4 bases at J, with 14 bases between. The CDR3 sequence is CASSVQRLVTGELFF. The CDR3 nucleotides read TGTGCCAGCAGTGTACAAAGGCTGGTCACCGGGGAGCTGTTTTTT.

The count of this clone is one. The chain couples TRBV15 to TRBJ2-2; no firm D call. Germline CDR1 is LNHNV and CDR2 is YYDKDF (reference sequence). Trimming pared 5 bases from V and 6 bases from J, leaving 19 bases between. CDR3 length equals 16 residues. Written as DNA, the CDR3 is TGTGCCACCAGCTCATGGCCAGTTCTAAGGGCCGGGGAGCTGTTTTTT. Its translation: CATSSWPVLRAGELFF.

This clone was picked up one time. V gene TRBV19 combines with J gene TRBJ1-3; D is uncertain. The CDR3 is 14 residues long. Germline V CDR1 and CDR2: LNHDA, SQIVND (reference sequence). V lost 6 bases to trimming and J lost 2 bases, with 11 bases between them. The CDR3 DNA follows: TGTGCCAGTAGCCTCTTTGGGGCTGGAAACACCATATATTTT. It translates to CASSLFGAGNTIYF.